This T cell receptor (beta chain) was retrieved from a study of blood T cell repertoires in COVID-19. Overall study: The origin of the acute and convalescent COVID-19 samples was the United States, Italy and Spain. T cells, B-cell-depleted T cells, or PBMCs supplied cDNA or gDNA.

Germline-derived CDR1 and CDR2 are MNHEY and SMNVEV (reference sequence). The CDR3 covers 15 residues. Trimming took 2 bases from V and 1 from J, leaving 9 bases between them. In the original workflow: Estimates of nucleated cell counts were drawn from the amplification of reference gene primers. Profiling relied on immunoSEQ multiplex PCR, and the TCRdb table lists in-frame clones only, not all of them. V, J and clone size were drawn from that table, and D and trimming were deduced from the DNA. This sample has 450,000 to 500,000 clones, with 70% to 90% found just once. The sequence came from a human donor in a cohort sampled during active COVID-19. The sequencing input was peripheral blood. The J gene is TRBJ2-4, the V gene TRBV27; maybe TRBD1 (7 bases). CDR3 sequence reads: CASSLAGGAKNIQYF. CDR3 sequence (DNA): TGTGCCAGCAGTTTAGCAGGGGGGGCCAAAAACATTCAGTACTTC.